The source of this TCR beta chain is a study of CD8+ T cells in alopecia areata. Study as a whole: Administration of oral tofacitinib to treated patients was at 5 to 10 mg twice daily. Study-level results: In scalp samples, resident alphabeta T cells of normal skin are also sequenced.

This clone has just a few counts. Antigen unknown. Trimming stripped 5 bases from V and 4 bases from J, with 15 bases between. Germline V gene lookup returns CDR1 SGHTA and CDR2 FQGNSA. CDR3 length equals 15 residues. RNA extraction and reverse transcription yielded cDNA as sequencing template. Only in-frame clones appear in the TCRdb table, and some are missing; sequencing was by immunoSEQ multiplex PCR. The top ten clones hold roughly 0.92% of a sample with 140,000 to 150,000 clones, approximately 50% of them seen once. Alopecia areata patients had lesional scalp punch biopsies and peripheral blood taken from them.

The receptor's source is a human donor with alopecia areata. The chain recombines TRBV7-2 with TRBJ1-5, with D unresolved. The sequencing here drew on CD4+ T cells sorted from blood, taken at week 0. CDR3 amino acids: CASSLGSQKNQPQHF. The DNA for the CDR3 is TGTGCCAGCAGCCTCGGGTCGCAGAAGAATCAGCCCCAGCATTTT.